The rows below give T cell receptor beta chains drawn from one sample of a study of blood T cell repertoires in COVID-19. Here immunoSEQ multiplex PCR was the method, and the copy in TCRdb shows in-frame clones only, minus some. The sample contains roughly 140,000 clones, 88% of which appear only once. The sequencing input was peripheral blood. The receptor source for this set is a human donor in a cohort sampled during active COVID-19. Each CDR3 is given without its conserved first and last residue.

j_call v_call cdr3_aa
TRBJ1-6 TRBV3-1/TRBV3-2 ASSEKQGTNSPLH
TRBJ2-7 TRBV27 ASSFSGLYEQY
TRBJ1-1 TRBV21-1 ASRRQGANTEAF
TRBJ1-2 TRBV5-1 ASSSDPSANYGYT
TRBJ1-6 TRBV6-5 ASSYRMRGSPLH
TRBJ2-1 TRBV9 ASSASGGSSYNEQF
TRBJ2-4 TRBV6-5 ASSYSRDGTKNIQY
TRBJ1-5 TRBV27 ASSVSGESNQPQH
TRBJ1-5 TRBV13 ASSLGGGLINQPQH
TRBJ2-7 TRBV2 ASTERQGYEQY
TRBJ1-5 TRBV15 ATGQPYQPQH
TRBJ1-2 TRBV10-3 AIAPRTGREGYT
TRBJ2-3 TRBV5-4 ASSLGLAGGQTDTQY
TRBJ1-2 TRBV2 ASAEGTYGYT
TRBJ2-1 TRBV19 ASSGRETGGYNEQF
TRBJ2-7 TRBV7-2 ASSFGTNYEQY
TRBJ1-3 TRBV6-6 ASSPTGIGNTIY
TRBJ2-2 TRBV19 ASSARGVPGELF
TRBJ2-5 TRBV10-3 AIRPGLQETQY
TRBJ1-3 TRBV30 AWSVFGNTIY
TRBJ1-6 TRBV27 ASSFEGDSPLH
TRBJ2-2 TRBV19 ASSNRGANTGELF
TRBJ1-1 TRBV27 ASSWTGGDTEAF
TRBJ2-5 TRBV5-1 ASSLGPGSQETQY
TRBJ2-1 TRBV19 ASSIQGAIDEQF
TRBJ1-2 TRBV4-3 ASSLEASYGYT
TRBJ1-5 TRBV2 ASTGQGIGNQPQH
TRBJ2-7 TRBV7-8 ASSFRFSYEQY
TRBJ1-1 TRBV7-3 ASSFQAGTEAF
TRBJ1-1 TRBV7-8 ASSPRFLGAHRAEAF
TRBJ2-2 TRBV9 ASSVVSGELF
TRBJ1-6 TRBV2 ASTNLRGNSPLH
TRBJ1-5 TRBV7-8 ASSVRRDQPQH
TRBJ2-1 TRBV30 AWSVPLGSYNEQF
TRBJ2-7 TRBV4-2 ASSQDHGSYEQY
TRBJ1-5 TRBV19 ASSIGGTGINQPQH
TRBJ2-7 TRBV7-6 ASSPRTGSTYEQY
TRBJ1-5 TRBV6-1 ASSEEGGFGQPQH
TRBJ1-2 TRBV5-6 ASSRTRGQSYGYT
TRBJ2-5 TRBV7-2 ASSLLTSGGPQETQY
TRBJ2-7 TRBV7-6 ASSLSAFTYEQY
TRBJ2-2 TRBV12-3/TRBV12-4 ASSFGGSELF
TRBJ2-2 TRBV7-2 ASSLFGVAGELF
TRBJ1-2 TRBV2 ASSDNGNYGYT
TRBJ2-7 TRBV5-6 ASSLGQGPRGQY
TRBJ2-7 TRBV6-5 ASSYSSGTGGDGQY
TRBJ1-2 TRBV30 ACLQGRSLYGYT
TRBJ1-5 TRBV4-2 ASSQTTGGAGQPQH
TRBJ2-5 TRBV13 ASSILAGGQETQY
TRBJ2-5 TRBV5-4 ASSLAGTRTGAQY
TRBJ2-1 TRBV5-1 ASTEDRVYHEQF
TRBJ1-6 TRBV27 ASRTGTLSSYNSPLH